Following are 12 T cell receptor beta chains from one sample sequenced in a study of T cells after yellow fever vaccination. TCRdb passed the 5' RACE reads through MiXCR, listing each CDR3 protein once. The sample has about 53,000 distinct CDR3 sequences, approximately 5.7% seen once. Here the sequenced sample was PBMCs, either bulk or a sorted T-cell subset (CD4+, CD8+, memory, or dextramer-sorted; not recorded which), taken on the day of the yellow fever booster vaccination. These receptors were taken from a man between 18 and 29 years old who received the YFV17D yellow fever vaccine.

This clonotype has at least ten counts. The rearrangement joins TRBV29-1 to TRBJ1-1, with 8 bases matching TRBD1. Per germline, CDR1 SQVTM and CDR2 ANQGSEA. The CDR3 runs to 13 residues. The trim removed 7 bases at V and 5 bases at J, leaving 9 bases unmatched. The CDR3 region is CSAGGAAGTEAFF. The DNA for the CDR3 is TGCAGCGCAGGGGGCGCGGCGGGGACTGAAGCTTTCTTT.

This clonotype was seen only a few times. The rearrangement links TRBV13 to TRBJ1-2; 8 bases are shared with TRBD1. V was clipped by 5 bases and J by 4 bases; unmatched bases: 3. CDR1 and CDR2 (germline): PRHDT, FYEKMQ (reference sequence). This CDR3 has 13 amino acids. The CDR3 DNA reads TGTGCCAGCAGCCTGGGACAGGTCTATGGCTACACCTTC. The encoded protein is CASSLGQVYGYTF.

V usage is TRBV12-3 or TRBV12-4 and J usage is TRBJ2-1; D not resolved. Trimming shortened V by 3 bases and J by 10 bases, and 10 bases separated the two germline ends. The CDR3 spans 12 residues. The CDR3: CASSFQPQEQFF. In DNA, the CDR3 is TGTGCCAGCAGTTTCCAACCCCAGGAGCAGTTCTTC.

This clonotype has a count of ten or more. J is TRBJ1-1 and V is TRBV30; D perhaps matches TRBD1 (5 bases). Trimming removed 2 bases at V and 2 bases at J, with 9 bases between. CDR3 size: 13 residues. Germline CDR1 GTSNPN, CDR2 SVGIG (reference sequence). This CDR3 reads CAWSFDSNTEAFF. DNA for the CDR3: TGTGCCTGGAGTTTTGACAGCAACACTGAAGCTTTCTTT. The variable domain in full, completed from reference TRBV30 and TRBJ1-1, reads SQTIHQWPATLVQPVGSPLSLECTVEGTSNPNLYWYRQAAGRGLQLLFYSVGIGQISSEVPQNLSASRPQDRQFILSSKKLLLSDSGFYLCAWSFDSNTEAFFGQGTRLTVV.

This clonotype was picked up many times. CDR3 sequence (DNA): TGTGCCACGCTGGGGGCAAGGTATGGCTACACCTTC. Protein sequence: CATLGARYGYTF. The genes are TRBV25-1 and TRBJ1-2; D perhaps matches TRBD1 (6 bases). In germline, CDR1 is MGHDK, CDR2 SYGVNS. The V end lost 10 bases, the J end lost 5 bases, and 14 bases lay between the germline ends. The CDR3 covers 12 residues.

This clonotype was detected a few times. The rearrangement uses TRBV4-1 and TRBJ2-1, with D unresolved. The germline V and J ends were trimmed by 4 bases and 6 bases, with 13 bases remaining between them. Germline V gene sequence: CDR1 MGHRA, CDR2 YSYEKL. The CDR3 covers 14 residues. The CDR3 nucleotides read TGCGCCAGCAGCCCACGTCCGGGCCCCAATGAGCAGTTCTTC. Translated, it gives CASSPRPGPNEQFF.

V gene TRBV3-1 combines with J gene TRBJ1-1; no reliable D call. Germline loops: CDR1 LGHDT, CDR2 YNNKEL (reference sequence). The V end was cut by 0 bases, the J end by 2 bases, with 7 bases between. The CDR3 consists of 14 residues. CDR3 bases: TGTGCCAGCAGCCAAGAGACGGCTAACACTGAAGCTTTCTTT. This sequence encodes CASSQETANTEAFF. Full variable domain (remainder filled in from reference TRBV3-1 and TRBJ1-1): DTAVSQTPKYLVTQMGNDKSIKCEQNLGHDTMYWYKQDSKKFLKIMFSYNNKELIINETVPNRFSPKSPDKAHLNLHINSLELGDSAVYFCASSQETANTEAFFGQGTRLTVV.

There are a few counts of this clonotype. The chain is built from TRBV11-2 and TRBJ2-3; TRBD1 matches at 10 bases. The V gene's germline CDR1 is SGHAT and CDR2 FQNNGV. V was pared by 0 bases and J by 2 bases, with 5 bases of the junction left unmatched. The CDR3 has 17 residues. The CDR3 coding sequence is TGTGCCAGCAGCTTAGATGTGACAGGGGGCCCCACAGATACGCAGTATTTT. Its translation is CASSLDVTGGPTDTQYF.

This clonotype has just a few counts. The chain carries TRBV7-9 and TRBJ2-1, with D possibly being TRBD2 (6 bases). CDR1 is SEHNR, CDR2 FQNEAQ, per germline (reference sequence). The V and J ends lost 5 bases and 0 bases respectively, with 11 bases between them. The CDR3 is 15 amino acids. The DNA for the CDR3 is TGTGCCAGCAGCCACGAGCGGGCCTCCTACAATGAGCAGTTCTTC. Encoded protein: CASSHERASYNEQFF. Drawing the rest from reference TRBV7-9 and TRBJ2-1, the complete variable domain is DTGVSQNPRHKITKRGQNVTFRCDPISEHNRLYWYRQTLGQGPEFLTYFQNEAQLEKSRLLSDRFSAERPKGSFSTLEIQRTEQGDSAMYLCASSHERASYNEQFFGPGTRLTVL.

The V gene is TRBV12-3 or TRBV12-4, the J gene TRBJ1-1, with 7 bases aligning to TRBD1. The length of the CDR3 is 14 residues. Germline trimming cut 1 base from V and 5 bases from J; bases unmatched to any gene: 4. The CDR3 loop reads CASSLEGGGTEAFF. The CDR3 nucleotides read TGTGCCAGCAGTTTAGAAGGGGGCGGAACTGAAGCTTTCTTT.

In its sample, this clonotype was seen a few times. This rearrangement joins TRBV6-2 or TRBV6-3 to TRBJ2-7, with a tentative D call TRBD1 (6 bases). Germline loops: CDR1 MNHEY, CDR2 SVGEGT. V was clipped by 5 bases and J by 1 base, with 6 bases between them. There are 12 residues in the CDR3. Here the CDR3 reads CASSQGSYEQYV. CDR3 coding DNA: TGTGCCAGCAGTCAGGGGTCCTACGAGCAGTACGTC.

In this sample, this clonotype turned up many times. The chain combines TRBV7-9 with TRBJ1-2, with 10 positions matching TRBD1. CDR3 length equals 12 residues. The V gene end was trimmed by 4 bases and the J gene end by 10 bases; junction bases not matched to a gene: 3. Germline V lookup: CDR1 SEHNR, CDR2 FQNEAQ (reference sequence). CDR3 in DNA: TGTGCCAGCAGCTGGGGACAGGGGTTCTACACCTTC. Its protein product is CASSWGQGFYTF.